These T cell receptor beta chains were read from a single sample in a study of T-cell memory formation after mild COVID-19. MiXCR, run by TCRdb on the 5' RACE reads, gives a single entry per CDR3 protein. The sample carries fewer than 550,000 distinct CDR3 sequences, around 20% recorded once. The sample taken for sequencing was PBMCs or a T cell subset sorted from them (not recorded which). These receptors all come from an adult woman who had mild COVID-19 (a few samples of this study predate the infection). Cell type and time point are not known. Both conserved end residues are part of each CDR3. Fields, in order: V gene, clone size, D gene, J gene, CDR3 protein, CDR3 DNA. D genes are given only for firm matches. Some rows mark clone size as missing; the rest say once, few, many or name a class of expanded clone.

v_gene: TRBV7-2
abundance: .
d_gene: .
j_gene: TRBJ2-7
CDR3aa: CASSPPLTYEQYF
CDR3nt: TGTGCCAGCAGCCCCCCCCTAACCTACGAGCAGTACTTC

v_gene: TRBV4-1
abundance: .
d_gene: TRBD1
j_gene: TRBJ2-2
CDR3aa: CASSRDGTGLNTGELFF
CDR3nt: TGCGCCAGCAGCCGAGATGGGACAGGGTTGAACACCGGGGAGCTGTTTTTT

v_gene: TRBV4-3
abundance: few
d_gene: TRBD2
j_gene: TRBJ2-2
CDR3aa: CASSQGTSGDTGELFF
CDR3nt: TGCGCCAGCAGCCAGGGGACTAGCGGTGACACCGGGGAGCTGTTTTTT

v_gene: TRBV5-1
abundance: few
d_gene: .
j_gene: TRBJ2-1
CDR3aa: CASSPEGMSYNEQFF
CDR3nt: TGCGCCAGCAGCCCGGAGGGGATGTCCTACAATGAGCAGTTCTTC

v_gene: TRBV6-5
abundance: few
d_gene: TRBD1
j_gene: TRBJ1-2
CDR3aa: CASSSNRQGEVANYGYTF
CDR3nt: TGTGCCAGCAGCTCAAACCGACAGGGGGAAGTGGCTAACTATGGCTACACCTTC

v_gene: TRBV20-1
abundance: .
d_gene: TRBD2
j_gene: TRBJ2-7
CDR3aa: CSAVDSGGTYEQYF
CDR3nt: TGCAGTGCTGTAGATAGCGGGGGGACCTACGAGCAGTACTTC

v_gene: TRBV19
abundance: .
d_gene: .
j_gene: TRBJ1-5
CDR3aa: CASSILYRVSNQPQHF
CDR3nt: TGTGCCAGTAGTATCCTCTACAGGGTTAGCAATCAGCCCCAGCATTTT

v_gene: TRBV15
abundance: few
d_gene: .
j_gene: TRBJ2-7
CDR3aa: CATSRDGYEQYF
CDR3nt: TGTGCCACCAGCAGAGATGGTTACGAGCAGTACTTC

v_gene: TRBV20-1
abundance: few
d_gene: .
j_gene: TRBJ1-2
CDR3aa: CSAAGRSIGYTF
CDR3nt: TGCAGTGCCGCAGGGCGTTCCATTGGCTACACCTTC

v_gene: TRBV11-2
abundance: few
d_gene: .
j_gene: TRBJ1-4
CDR3aa: CASSFRNSFNEKLFF
CDR3nt: TGTGCCAGCAGCTTTAGGAACAGTTTTAATGAAAAACTGTTTTTT

v_gene: TRBV6-2/TRBV6-3
abundance: many
d_gene: TRBD1
j_gene: TRBJ1-2
CDR3aa: CASSRTTGAGYTF
CDR3nt: TGTGCCAGCAGCCGTACTACAGGGGCTGGCTACACCTTC

v_gene: TRBV7-9
abundance: .
d_gene: .
j_gene: TRBJ2-3
CDR3aa: CASSSTHTQPHTQYF
CDR3nt: TGTGCCAGCAGCTCCACCCACACACAACCGCATACGCAGTATTTT

v_gene: TRBV20-1
abundance: few
d_gene: TRBD1
j_gene: TRBJ1-1
CDR3aa: CSAPRDSPFEAFF
CDR3nt: TGCAGTGCACCCCGGGACAGTCCCTTTGAAGCTTTCTTT

v_gene: TRBV6-5
abundance: few
d_gene: TRBD1
j_gene: TRBJ1-6
CDR3aa: CASRQDRGNSPLHF
CDR3nt: TGTGCCAGCAGACAGGACAGGGGCAATTCACCCCTCCACTTT

v_gene: TRBV20-1
abundance: few
d_gene: .
j_gene: TRBJ2-3
CDR3aa: CSARDQVFTGNTDTQYF
CDR3nt: TGCAGTGCTAGAGATCAGGTGTTCACAGGGAACACAGATACGCAGTATTTT

v_gene: TRBV10-3
abundance: .
d_gene: .
j_gene: TRBJ2-7
CDR3aa: CAISEEGSGLTYEQYF
CDR3nt: TGTGCCATCAGTGAGGAGGGTAGCGGCCTTACCTACGAGCAGTACTTC

v_gene: TRBV7-9
abundance: few
d_gene: TRBD2
j_gene: TRBJ2-1
CDR3aa: CASRQAGTSANEQFF
CDR3nt: TGTGCCAGCCGCCAAGCCGGGACTAGCGCAAATGAGCAGTTCTTC

v_gene: TRBV20-1
abundance: .
d_gene: TRBD1
j_gene: TRBJ1-3
CDR3aa: CSADPSGGRVGNTIYF
CDR3nt: TGCAGTGCCGACCCTTCAGGGGGGAGGGTGGGTAACACCATATATTTT

v_gene: TRBV7-9
abundance: .
d_gene: .
j_gene: TRBJ2-5
CDR3aa: CASGGTDGETQYF
CDR3nt: TGTGCCAGCGGAGGGACCGATGGGGAGACCCAGTACTTC

v_gene: TRBV6-1
abundance: .
d_gene: .
j_gene: TRBJ2-7
CDR3aa: CASSDRKGGEQYF
CDR3nt: TGTGCCAGCAGTGATCGGAAAGGAGGCGAGCAGTACTTC

v_gene: TRBV7-9
abundance: few
d_gene: .
j_gene: TRBJ2-1
CDR3aa: CASSHPGSQYNEQFF
CDR3nt: TGTGCCAGCAGCCACCCCGGTAGTCAGTACAATGAGCAGTTCTTC

v_gene: TRBV18
abundance: few
d_gene: .
j_gene: TRBJ2-3
CDR3aa: CASSPRGNQRSTDTQYF
CDR3nt: TGTGCCAGCTCACCACGGGGTAATCAGCGCAGCACAGATACGCAGTATTTT

v_gene: TRBV19
abundance: .
d_gene: TRBD1
j_gene: TRBJ1-2
CDR3aa: CASKMTGNYGYTF
CDR3nt: TGTGCCAGTAAAATGACAGGGAACTATGGCTACACCTTC

v_gene: TRBV27
abundance: many
d_gene: .
j_gene: TRBJ2-3
CDR3aa: CASSSHSTDTQYF
CDR3nt: TGTGCCAGCAGCAGTCATAGCACAGATACGCAGTATTTT

v_gene: TRBV7-2
abundance: .
d_gene: .
j_gene: TRBJ2-2
CDR3aa: CASSKTGVQGGSGELFF
CDR3nt: TGTGCCAGCAGCAAAACAGGGGTTCAGGGAGGTTCCGGGGAGCTGTTTTTT

v_gene: TRBV25-1
abundance: .
d_gene: .
j_gene: TRBJ1-5
CDR3aa: CASSPNGNQPQHF
CDR3nt: TGTGCCAGCAGTCCAAATGGCAATCAGCCCCAGCATTTT

v_gene: TRBV2
abundance: few
d_gene: .
j_gene: TRBJ1-2
CDR3aa: CASSEQNYGYTF
CDR3nt: TGTGCCAGCAGTGAACAGAACTATGGCTACACCTTC

v_gene: TRBV11-2
abundance: .
d_gene: .
j_gene: TRBJ2-1
CDR3aa: CASSFSSVEQFF
CDR3nt: TGTGCCAGCAGCTTCTCCTCCGTGGAGCAGTTCTTC

v_gene: TRBV5-1
abundance: .
d_gene: .
j_gene: TRBJ2-1
CDR3aa: CASSLTMGSYNEQFF
CDR3nt: TGCGCCAGCAGCCTCACCATGGGGTCCTACAATGAGCAGTTCTTC

v_gene: TRBV7-6
abundance: .
d_gene: TRBD2
j_gene: TRBJ2-1
CDR3aa: CASSSLLAGYNEQFF
CDR3nt: TGTGCCAGCAGTTCGTTGTTAGCGGGATACAATGAGCAGTTCTTC

v_gene: TRBV4-1
abundance: .
d_gene: .
j_gene: TRBJ2-1
CDR3aa: CASSQDLGEQFF
CDR3nt: TGCGCCAGCAGCCAAGATCTAGGTGAGCAGTTCTTC

v_gene: TRBV9
abundance: .
d_gene: .
j_gene: TRBJ2-7
CDR3aa: CASSVGSWDPYEQYF
CDR3nt: TGTGCCAGCAGCGTAGGCAGCTGGGACCCCTACGAGCAGTACTTC

v_gene: TRBV10-3
abundance: few
d_gene: .
j_gene: TRBJ2-4
CDR3aa: CAISESGTEKLAKNIQYF
CDR3nt: TGTGCCATCAGTGAGTCTGGAACAGAGAAGTTAGCCAAAAACATTCAGTACTTC

v_gene: TRBV20-1
abundance: .
d_gene: .
j_gene: TRBJ2-3
CDR3aa: CSGGALTDTQYF
CDR3nt: TGCAGTGGCGGGGCTCTCACAGATACGCAGTATTTT

v_gene: TRBV12-3/TRBV12-4
abundance: few
d_gene: TRBD2
j_gene: TRBJ2-5
CDR3aa: CASSFRLAGGRGETQYF
CDR3nt: TGTGCCAGCAGTTTCCGGCTAGCGGGGGGCCGGGGAGAGACCCAGTACTTC

v_gene: TRBV3-1
abundance: .
d_gene: .
j_gene: TRBJ2-7
CDR3aa: CASRQVNEQYF
CDR3nt: TGTGCCAGCAGACAAGTCAACGAGCAGTACTTC

v_gene: TRBV12-3/TRBV12-4
abundance: .
d_gene: .
j_gene: TRBJ2-5
CDR3aa: CASSQSHLQETQYF
CDR3nt: TGTGCCAGCAGCCAGAGTCATCTCCAAGAGACCCAGTACTTC

v_gene: TRBV2
abundance: once
d_gene: .
j_gene: TRBJ2-5
CDR3aa: CASRTSPETQYF
CDR3nt: TGTGCCAGCAGAACTTCCCCGGAGACCCAGTACTTC

v_gene: TRBV5-1
abundance: .
d_gene: .
j_gene: TRBJ1-1
CDR3aa: CASSLTGIRTEAFF
CDR3nt: TGCGCCAGCAGCTTGACGGGCATAAGGACTGAAGCTTTCTTT

v_gene: TRBV5-6
abundance: few
d_gene: .
j_gene: TRBJ1-6
CDR3aa: CASSLGGVSGYSPLHF
CDR3nt: TGTGCCAGCAGCTTGGGAGGAGTGTCGGGGTATTCACCCCTCCACTTT

v_gene: TRBV9
abundance: .
d_gene: .
j_gene: TRBJ2-7
CDR3aa: CASSVDLSPAYEQYF
CDR3nt: TGTGCCAGCAGCGTAGACCTTTCGCCTGCTTACGAGCAGTACTTC

v_gene: TRBV28
abundance: few
d_gene: .
j_gene: TRBJ2-1
CDR3aa: CASSPADNNEQFF
CDR3nt: TGTGCCAGCAGTCCCGCTGATAACAATGAGCAGTTCTTC

v_gene: TRBV3-1
abundance: few
d_gene: TRBD2
j_gene: TRBJ2-3
CDR3aa: CASSPWTSGRQKGTQYF
CDR3nt: TGTGCCAGCAGCCCTTGGACTAGCGGGAGGCAAAAGGGGACGCAGTATTTT

v_gene: TRBV20-1
abundance: few
d_gene: TRBD1
j_gene: TRBJ1-1
CDR3aa: CSARVGQGSNEAFF
CDR3nt: TGCAGTGCTAGAGTGGGACAGGGGAGTAATGAAGCTTTCTTT